This T cell receptor beta chain was sequenced for a study of shared T cell receptors in the human thymus. Here immunoSEQ multiplex PCR was the method, and the copy in TCRdb shows in-frame clones only, minus some. The sample contains under 450,000 clones, approximately 95% of which appear only once. This clone appeared a few times. V was cut by 6 bases and J by 6 bases, with 9 bases left in between. Per the germline V gene, CDR1 is LNHDA and CDR2 is SQIVND (reference sequence). This CDR3 is built from 12 residues. This sequence originates from a human donor. The chain has TRBV19 and TRBJ1-5; D might be TRBD1 (6 bases). Sequencing used thymocytes. The CDR3 is CASSPDSQPQHF. CDR3 coding DNA: TGTGCCAGTAGCCCGGACAGTCAGCCCCAGCATTTT.